This T cell receptor beta chain stems from a study of OX40 agonist ivuxolimab in advanced cancers. Study-wide context: Patients got intravenous ivuxolimab at 0.01 to 10 mg/kg every 2 weeks. Treatment received earlier with anti-PD-1, anti-PD-L1 or anti-CTLA-4 agents was allowed, and 40% had some.

Generated by immunoSEQ multiplex PCR, the TCRdb table keeps only in-frame clones and is missing some. In the table there are some 60,000 clones, roughly nine tenths of which are singletons. The length of the CDR3 is 15 residues. J lost 3 bases, V lost 0 bases, and 1 base had no gene match. Germline assignment: CDR1 ENHRY and CDR2 SYGVKD. V is TRBV10-3 and J is TRBJ2-7, with 11 positions matching TRBD2. This clonotype was sampled from an adult with an advanced solid tumor such as melanoma, head and neck, liver or kidney cancer. The material was CD4+ or CD8+ T cells sorted from blood, obtained in a trial of the OX40 agonist ivuxolimab. This chain's CDR3 is CAISESTSGVYEQYF. CDR3 nucleotides: TGTGCCATCAGTGAGTCGACTAGCGGGGTCTACGAGCAGTACTTC.